Listed below are T cell receptor beta chains from one sample, sequenced in a study of T cell changes during pregnancy in multiple sclerosis. Profiled with immunoSEQ multiplex PCR; TCRdb holds only in-frame clones, not every one. The table lists about 110,000 clones, around nine tenths of them singletons. The sequencing used peripheral blood, collected in the third trimester of pregnancy. These receptors all come from a female donor with multiple sclerosis, enrolled in a pregnancy study. Both conserved end residues are part of each CDR3. Fields, in order: CDR3 protein, V gene, D gene, J gene. D genes are given only for firm matches.

CDR3aa: CASSEQGLTDTQYF
v_gene: TRBV2
d_gene: .
j_gene: TRBJ2-3

CDR3aa: CASSIIAGVRDTQYF
v_gene: TRBV7-2
d_gene: TRBD2
j_gene: TRBJ2-3

CDR3aa: CASSLLQGAGNQPQHF
v_gene: TRBV28
d_gene: TRBD1
j_gene: TRBJ1-5

CDR3aa: CASQQGTYEQYF
v_gene: TRBV30
d_gene: .
j_gene: TRBJ2-7

CDR3aa: CASSPGSDGYGYTF
v_gene: TRBV27
d_gene: .
j_gene: TRBJ1-2

CDR3aa: CASSVLGAGDTQYF
v_gene: TRBV9
d_gene: .
j_gene: TRBJ2-3

CDR3aa: CASRDSVGYDYGYTF
v_gene: TRBV19
d_gene: .
j_gene: TRBJ1-2

CDR3aa: CASSPSGGNTEAFF
v_gene: TRBV5-1
d_gene: TRBD1
j_gene: TRBJ1-1

CDR3aa: CASSPRPGRPSYEQYF
v_gene: TRBV18
d_gene: TRBD2
j_gene: TRBJ2-7

CDR3aa: CASRRGQGFREKLFF
v_gene: TRBV28
d_gene: TRBD1
j_gene: TRBJ1-4

CDR3aa: CASSDGVKGNQPQHF
v_gene: TRBV10-2
d_gene: .
j_gene: TRBJ1-5

CDR3aa: CASSEWGGSITGELFF
v_gene: TRBV6-1
d_gene: TRBD2
j_gene: TRBJ2-2

CDR3aa: CASSFGRGEGEKLFF
v_gene: TRBV7-9
d_gene: .
j_gene: TRBJ1-4

CDR3aa: CAISGEYNEQFF
v_gene: TRBV10-3
d_gene: .
j_gene: TRBJ2-1

CDR3aa: CAYTIRGGTEAFF
v_gene: TRBV7-2
d_gene: .
j_gene: TRBJ1-1

CDR3aa: CAWSARTGANVLTF
v_gene: TRBV30
d_gene: .
j_gene: TRBJ2-6

CDR3aa: CASRRIDTDTQYF
v_gene: TRBV5-1
d_gene: .
j_gene: TRBJ2-3

CDR3aa: CASSTDRTTSYEQYF
v_gene: TRBV7-9
d_gene: .
j_gene: TRBJ2-7

CDR3aa: CAWSVLWNTGELFF
v_gene: TRBV30
d_gene: .
j_gene: TRBJ2-2

CDR3aa: CASAPSGSSGGYTF
v_gene: TRBV12-5
d_gene: .
j_gene: TRBJ1-2

CDR3aa: CASTQTGPDQPQHF
v_gene: TRBV2
d_gene: .
j_gene: TRBJ1-5

CDR3aa: CAWSAGFGLASNTGELFF
v_gene: TRBV30
d_gene: TRBD2
j_gene: TRBJ2-2

CDR3aa: CASSLIGAHNQETQYF
v_gene: TRBV5-6
d_gene: .
j_gene: TRBJ2-5

CDR3aa: CASSGAGRNSGNTIYF
v_gene: TRBV9
d_gene: .
j_gene: TRBJ1-3

CDR3aa: CASSYSRVVGEKLFF
v_gene: TRBV6-5
d_gene: .
j_gene: TRBJ1-4

CDR3aa: CATSRERTGGTGELFF
v_gene: TRBV15
d_gene: TRBD1
j_gene: TRBJ2-2